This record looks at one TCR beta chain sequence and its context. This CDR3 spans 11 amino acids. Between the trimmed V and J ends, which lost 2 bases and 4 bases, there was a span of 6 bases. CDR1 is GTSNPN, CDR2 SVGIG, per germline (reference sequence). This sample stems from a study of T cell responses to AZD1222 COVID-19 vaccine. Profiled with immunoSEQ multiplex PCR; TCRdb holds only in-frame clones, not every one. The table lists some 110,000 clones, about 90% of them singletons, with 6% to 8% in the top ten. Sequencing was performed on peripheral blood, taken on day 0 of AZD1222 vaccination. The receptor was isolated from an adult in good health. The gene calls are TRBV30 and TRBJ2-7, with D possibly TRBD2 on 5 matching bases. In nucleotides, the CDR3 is TGTGCCTGGAGTCCGGGGTACGAGCAGTACTTC. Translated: CAWSPGYEQYF.